The 22 T cell receptor beta chains reported below all come from one sample, sequenced in a study of shared clonotypes between healthy human individuals. Assay used: immunoSEQ multiplex PCR; TCRdb lists only in-frame clones, some missing. The sample consists of roughly 410,000 clones, around 96% of them appearing once. The sequencing input was memory CD8+ T cells sorted from blood. Regarding subset: CD45RO+ cells pooled with CCR7-negative TemRA cells. Source of these receptors: a man in his thirties or forties in good health.

The chain recombines TRBV19 with TRBJ2-4; TRBD1 agrees at 7 bases. Unmatched junction bases numbered 16, after V lost 5 bases and J lost 0 bases. The CDR3 runs 19 residues. Germline values: CDR1 LNHDA, CDR2 SQIVND (reference sequence). The CDR3 nucleotides read TGTGCCAGTAGTGTAACCGGGACAGCAAATCTGATAGCCAAAAACATTCAGTACTTC. This gives the protein CASSVTGTANLIAKNIQYF.

The chain couples TRBV29-1 to TRBJ2-7; 12 bases are a match to TRBD2. The germline CDR1 and CDR2 sequences are SQVTM and ANQGSEA. The CDR3 loop spans 13 amino acids. Germline trimming cut 5 bases from V and 3 bases from J; bases unmatched to any gene: 2. The CDR3 protein is CSVWTSGVYEQYF. The CDR3 nucleotides are TGCAGCGTTTGGACTAGCGGGGTCTACGAGCAGTACTTC.

This clone has just one count. Here the CDR3 DNA reads TGTGCCACGGCTATACCTTACAATGAGCAGTTCTTC. Translating it yields CATAIPYNEQFF. V usage is TRBV15 and J usage is TRBJ2-1; D gene uncertain. The CDR3 sequence is 12 residues long. Germline V gene data show CDR1 as LNHNV and CDR2 as YYDKDF (reference sequence). The ends were cut back, 9 bases at V and 4 bases at J, with 10 bases in the middle.

V and J are TRBV6-5 and TRBJ2-1, with D tentatively TRBD1 (5 bases). The V gene's germline CDR1 is MNHEY and CDR2 SVGAGI. V lost 0 bases to trimming and J lost 10 bases, with 13 bases between them. CDR3 length: 14 residues. The CDR3 DNA reads TGTGCCAGCAGTTACTCGACGATGAGGACAGAGCAGTTCTTC. Encoded protein: CASSYSTMRTEQFF.

V is TRBV2 and J is TRBJ1-2, with TRBD1 matching 8 bases. V lost 2 bases and J lost 4; bases outside the gene matches: 3. Germline V lookup: CDR1 SNHLY, CDR2 FYNNEI. The CDR3 spans 14 residues. DNA of the CDR3: TGTGCCAGCAGTGAACAGGGGGCGGCCTATGGCTACACCTTC. It codes for CASSEQGAAYGYTF.

V and J are TRBV5-1 and TRBJ1-3; D is undetermined. CDR1 is SGHRS, CDR2 YFSETQ, per germline. This CDR3 comprises 16 residues. V lost 0 bases and J 0 bases, leaving 10 bases between the germline ends. CDR3 region: CASSLEGISSGNTIYF. The DNA of the CDR3 is TGCGCCAGCAGCTTGGAAGGCATAAGCTCTGGAAACACCATATATTTT.

The chain has TRBV18 and TRBJ1-2, with a tentative D call TRBD1 (5 bases). CDR3 size: 14 residues. Germline CDR1 and CDR2: KGHSH and LQKENI. V was trimmed by 1 base and J by 2 bases, leaving 8 bases between them. In DNA form, the CDR3 reads TGTGCCAGCTCACCACAGGACAAGAACTATGGCTACACCTTC. This translates into CASSPQDKNYGYTF.

Only one count was recorded for this clone. The V and J genes are TRBV10-3 and TRBJ1-2, with D unresolved. Trimming cost V 2 bases and J 5 bases, with 9 bases left between them. CDR1 and CDR2 from the germline V gene are ENHRY and SYGVKD. The CDR3 is 13 residues long. The CDR3 bases are TGTGCCATCAGTGAGGGGCTTCCTTATGGCTACACCTTC. Protein: CAISEGLPYGYTF.

The genes are TRBV30 and TRBJ2-1; the match to TRBD2 covers 8 bases. The germline CDR1 and CDR2 sequences are GTSNPN and SVGIG (reference sequence). Losses at the gene ends were 0 bases for V and 4 bases for J; bases not matched to a gene: 8. This CDR3 comprises 16 residues. In DNA form, the CDR3 reads TGTGCCTGGAGTGTCTGGCTAGCGGGTCAGTACAATGAGCAGTTCTTC. Its protein is CAWSVWLAGQYNEQFF.

The chain carries TRBV6-6 and TRBJ1-2, with TRBD1 matching over 10 bases. The J segment lost 3 bases and the V segment lost 0 bases, leaving 1 base of the junction unmatched. There are 15 residues in the CDR3. The germline gives CDR1 MNHNY, CDR2 SVGAGI (reference sequence). CDR3 DNA sequence: TGTGCCAGCAGTTACTCGACAGGGGGCGACTATGGCTACACCTTC. This encodes CASSYSTGGDYGYTF.

This chain uses TRBV19 with TRBJ1-5; D call uncertain. CDR1 and CDR2 (germline): LNHDA, SQIVND (reference sequence). V lost 5 bases, J lost 5 bases, and 10 bases lay in between. This CDR3 comprises 13 residues. In DNA, the CDR3 is TGTGCCAGTAGTCCGGGAGACGATCAGCCCCAGCATTTT. It translates to CASSPGDDQPQHF.

This chain joins TRBV6-5 and TRBJ1-1; TRBD1 matches at 9 bases. Germline CDR1 is MNHEY and CDR2 is SVGAGI. Trimming cost V 6 bases and J 6 bases; bases outside gene matches: 11. CDR3 size: 15 residues. CDR3 sequence: CASSQMGQGVPEAFF. CDR3 nucleotide sequence: TGTGCCAGCAGCCAAATGGGACAGGGAGTGCCTGAAGCTTTCTTT.

The gene calls are TRBV7-6 and TRBJ2-5, with 8 nucleotides matching TRBD1. Germline trimming cut 1 base from V and 5 bases from J; bases unmatched to any gene: 0. CDR1 SGHVS and CDR2 FNYEAQ come from the germline V gene. The CDR3 covers 13 residues. CDR3 nucleotide sequence: TGTGCCAGCAGCTTAGGGACAGGGGAGACCCAGTACTTC. Translation: CASSLGTGETQYF.

The CDR3 coding sequence is TGTGCCAGCAGTGGTGACAGGGGAGGCAATCAGCCCCAGCATTTT. The encoded protein is CASSGDRGGNQPQHF. This chain joins TRBV2 and TRBJ1-5, with 8 positions matching TRBD1. The CDR3 runs to 15 residues. The trim removed 4 bases at V and 2 bases at J, leaving 4 bases unmatched. From germline, CDR1 is SNHLY and CDR2 FYNNEI.

The chain combines TRBV29-1 with TRBJ1-5; 8 nucleotides align to TRBD1. The ends lost 4 bases at V and 1 base at J; junction bases unmatched: 3. Per germline, CDR1 SQVTM and CDR2 ANQGSEA. CDR3 length: 14 residues. The CDR3 protein is CSVGTGGSNQPQHF. CDR3 DNA sequence: TGCAGCGTTGGCACAGGGGGAAGCAATCAGCCCCAGCATTTT.

In DNA, the CDR3 is TGCGCCAGCAGCTTGGCCGCCAGCCCCCCCGGAGGTGAGCAGTTCTTC. It is translated as CASSLAASPPGGEQFF. J is TRBJ2-1 and V is TRBV5-1; D possibly corresponds to TRBD2 (5 bases). The CDR3 runs 16 residues. Germline CDR1 reads SGHRS; CDR2 reads YFSETQ. Trimming left V 0 bases short and J 9 bases short, with 19 bases between.

The chain employs TRBV6-5 and TRBJ1-2; no clear D. V lost 7 bases, J lost 4 bases, and 10 bases lay in between. This CDR3 has 12 residues. Germline CDR1 is MNHEY and CDR2 is SVGAGI. The CDR3 region has the DNA TGTGCCAGCACCAAGGGTTTCTATGGCTACACCTTC. This sequence encodes CASTKGFYGYTF.

The chain employs TRBV4-1 and TRBJ1-2, with D tentatively TRBD1 (5 bases). Germline CDR1 MGHRA, CDR2 YSYEKL. Trimming removed 0 bases at V and 5 bases at J, with 13 bases between. The CDR3 sequence is 15 residues long. CDR3 nucleotide sequence: TGCGCCAGCAGCCAAGATCGGGGGAGGGGTTATGGCTACACCTTC. Protein product: CASSQDRGRGYGYTF.

The genes are TRBV19 and TRBJ2-7, with TRBD2 matching over 7 bases. The germline V gene has CDR1 LNHDA and CDR2 SQIVND (reference sequence). The CDR3 has 15 residues. With 8 bases clipped from V and 4 bases from J, the junction kept 14 bases outside the gene matches. The CDR3 loop is CASQEIAGWGYEQYF. For the CDR3, the DNA is TGTGCCAGTCAAGAGATAGCGGGCTGGGGGTACGAGCAGTACTTC.

The chain carries TRBV10-3 and TRBJ2-3, with 7 nucleotides matching TRBD2. V trimming: 4 bases; J trimming: 4 bases; junction bases outside the gene matches: 14. The CDR3 has 17 residues. Germline V lookup: CDR1 ENHRY, CDR2 SYGVKD. The CDR3 DNA is TGTGCCATCAGTGCAAGGGTGGGCGGGAGCGGGCCAGATACGCAGTATTTT. Protein: CAISARVGGSGPDTQYF.

The CDR3 here is CATSRETPPRGGRMGGETDTQYF. In nucleotides, the CDR3 is TGTGCCACCAGCAGAGAGACACCTCCCCGGGGGGGGCGCATGGGAGGGGAAACAGATACGCAGTATTTT. The chain couples TRBV15 to TRBJ2-3; TRBD2 agrees at 8 bases. The CDR3 loop spans 23 amino acids. The V segment lost 0 bases and the J segment 3 bases; nucleotides outside the gene matches: 26. The germline V gene has CDR1 LNHNV and CDR2 YYDKDF (reference sequence).

The chain employs TRBV29-1 and TRBJ2-3; D perhaps matches TRBD1 (6 bases). Per germline, CDR1 SQVTM and CDR2 ANQGSEA. V gave up 8 bases and J gave up 0 bases, with 18 bases separating them. The CDR3 runs 15 residues. CDR3: CSILTWTASTDTQYF. The CDR3 DNA sequence: TGCAGCATCCTGACATGGACAGCAAGCACAGATACGCAGTATTTT.